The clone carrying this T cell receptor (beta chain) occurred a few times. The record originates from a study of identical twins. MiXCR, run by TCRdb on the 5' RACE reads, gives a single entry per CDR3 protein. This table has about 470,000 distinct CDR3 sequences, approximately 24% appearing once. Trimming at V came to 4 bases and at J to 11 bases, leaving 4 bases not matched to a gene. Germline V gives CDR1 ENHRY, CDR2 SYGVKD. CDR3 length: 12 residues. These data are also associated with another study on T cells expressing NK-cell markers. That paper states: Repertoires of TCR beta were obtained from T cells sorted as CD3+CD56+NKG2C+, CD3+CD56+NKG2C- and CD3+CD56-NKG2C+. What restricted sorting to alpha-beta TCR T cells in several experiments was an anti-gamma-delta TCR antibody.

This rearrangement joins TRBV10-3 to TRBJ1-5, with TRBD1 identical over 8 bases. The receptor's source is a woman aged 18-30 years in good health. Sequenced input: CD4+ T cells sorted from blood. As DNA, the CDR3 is TGTGCCATCAGTGTGGACAGGGTAACCCAGCATTTT. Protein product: CAISVDRVTQHF.